The rows below give T cell receptor beta chains drawn from one sample of a study of technical replicates of blood from several donors. Profiling relied on immunoSEQ multiplex PCR, and the TCRdb table lists in-frame clones only, not all of them. Here the sample spans around 90,000 clones, about 93% being singletons. Material for sequencing was T cells isolated from PBMCs. Receptors were obtained from a human donor in good health. Each CDR3 is given with its conserved first and last residue. Fields, in order: CDR3 protein, CDR3 DNA, V gene, J gene, D gene, clone size. A D gene is named only where the DNA matches it firmly. Not all rows give a size; the values are once, few, many and, for expanded clones, a class.

CDR3: CASSASADTQYF
DNA: TGTGCCAGCAGCGCGTCGGCAGATACGCAGTATTTT
V: TRBV9
J: TRBJ2-3
D: -
size: -

CDR3: CASTRDSNSPLHF
DNA: TGTGCCAGCACCCGGGACAGTAATTCACCCCTCCACTTT
V: TRBV9
J: TRBJ1-6
D: TRBD1
size: -

CDR3: CASSQVGLAGGYSSYNEQFF
DNA: TGCGCCAGCAGCCAAGTCGGACTAGCGGGAGGTTACAGCTCCTACAATGAGCAGTTCTTC
V: TRBV4-1
J: TRBJ2-1
D: TRBD2
size: -

CDR3: CASSLDGATGELFF
DNA: TGCGCCAGCAGTCTCGACGGAGCCACCGGGGAGCTGTTTTTT
V: TRBV23-1
J: TRBJ2-2
D: -
size: -

CDR3: CASSGTSGGYEQYF
DNA: TGTGCCAGCAGTGGGACTAGCGGAGGGTACGAGCAGTACTTC
V: TRBV28
J: TRBJ2-7
D: TRBD2
size: few

CDR3: CASSASAGTGGYNEQFF
DNA: TGTGCCAGCAGTGCTTCTGCCGGGACAGGGGGGTACAATGAGCAGTTCTTC
V: TRBV6-4
J: TRBJ2-1
D: TRBD1
size: -

CDR3: CASSFMAGESNEQFF
DNA: TGTGCCAGCAGTTTCATGGCAGGGGAATCGAATGAGCAGTTCTTC
V: TRBV27
J: TRBJ2-1
D: -
size: -

CDR3: CASSQDTESSGVYEQYF
DNA: TGCGCCAGCAGCCAAGATACCGAAAGTAGCGGGGTGTACGAGCAGTACTTC
V: TRBV4-1
J: TRBJ2-7
D: TRBD2
size: -

CDR3: CASSEGWGRYEQYF
DNA: TGTGCCAGCAGTGAAGGTTGGGGGCGCTACGAGCAGTACTTC
V: TRBV6-1
J: TRBJ2-7
D: -
size: once

CDR3: CASSDTESRYGYTF
DNA: TGTGCCAGCAGTGACACAGAGAGTCGCTATGGCTACACCTTC
V: TRBV27
J: TRBJ1-2
D: -
size: -

CDR3: CASSFRGKTQYF
DNA: TGTGCCAGCAGCTTCCGGGGGAAGACCCAGTACTTC
V: TRBV11-2
J: TRBJ2-5
D: -
size: -

CDR3: CASSQTGTGGQPQHF
DNA: TGCGCCAGCAGCCAGACCGGGACAGGGGGTCAGCCCCAGCATTTT
V: TRBV4-1
J: TRBJ1-5
D: TRBD1
size: once

CDR3: CASSPTTGGRFTLQSYEQYF
DNA: TGTGCCAGCAGCCCAACGACCGGGGGGCGTTTTACCCTACAGTCGTACGAGCAGTACTTC
V: TRBV4-2
J: TRBJ2-7
D: -
size: -

CDR3: CASSDLSGGAYEQYF
DNA: TGTGCCAGCAGCGACCTTAGCGGGGGGGCGTACGAGCAGTACTTC
V: TRBV2
J: TRBJ2-7
D: TRBD2
size: once

CDR3: CASSRHGQGNEQFF
DNA: TGTGCCAGCAGTCGCCATGGACAGGGCAATGAGCAGTTCTTC
V: TRBV27
J: TRBJ2-1
D: TRBD1
size: -

CDR3: CASSYPGGGVGYNEQFF
DNA: TGTGCCAGCAGCTACCCAGGCGGGGGCGTGGGCTACAATGAGCAGTTCTTC
V: TRBV7-8
J: TRBJ2-1
D: -
size: -

CDR3: CATSRDLAGARGTQYF
DNA: TGTGCCACCAGCAGAGATCTAGCGGGTGCCAGGGGTACGCAGTATTTT
V: TRBV15
J: TRBJ2-3
D: TRBD2
size: -

CDR3: CASSYSITTGDGYTF
DNA: TGTGCCAGCAGTTACTCGATTACCACGGGGGATGGCTACACCTTC
V: TRBV6-5
J: TRBJ1-2
D: -
size: once

CDR3: CASSDGTGETQYF
DNA: TGCGCCAGCAGTGACGGGACAGGAGAGACCCAGTACTTC
V: TRBV10-1
J: TRBJ2-5
D: TRBD1
size: -

CDR3: CASSFSGLAGTGELFF
DNA: TGCGCCAGCAGCTTTTCCGGACTAGCGGGAACCGGGGAGCTGTTTTTT
V: TRBV5-1
J: TRBJ2-2
D: TRBD2
size: -

CDR3: CASSARGYEQYF
DNA: TGTGCCAGCAGTGCCCGGGGGTACGAGCAGTACTTC
V: TRBV6-5
J: TRBJ2-7
D: -
size: -

CDR3: CASSVAGSDTQYF
DNA: TGTGCCAGCAGTGTAGCAGGGTCAGATACGCAGTATTTT
V: TRBV27
J: TRBJ2-3
D: -
size: -

CDR3: CASSYSDSQETQYF
DNA: TGTGCCAGCAGTTACTCTGACAGCCAAGAGACCCAGTACTTC
V: TRBV6-5
J: TRBJ2-5
D: -
size: once

CDR3: CASSLDVAPKRQYF
DNA: TGTGCCAGCAGCTTAGATGTCGCACCCAAGAGGCAGTACTTC
V: TRBV13
J: TRBJ2-7
D: -
size: -

CDR3: CASGSAVDGDTQYF
DNA: TGTGCCAGCGGTTCAGCGGTTGATGGGGATACGCAGTATTTT
V: TRBV6-1
J: TRBJ2-3
D: -
size: once

CDR3: CASSGEPGLEDEQYF
DNA: TGTGCCAGCAGCGGCGAACCGGGACTAGAGGACGAGCAGTACTTC
V: TRBV9
J: TRBJ2-7
D: TRBD2
size: -

CDR3: CASRSGGTSDTQYF
DNA: TGTGCCAGCCGTAGCGGGGGGACCTCAGATACGCAGTATTTT
V: TRBV6-4
J: TRBJ2-3
D: TRBD2
size: -

CDR3: CASSPQGYSTEAFF
DNA: TGTGCCAGCAGTCCTCAGGGGTATAGCACTGAAGCTTTCTTT
V: TRBV27
J: TRBJ1-1
D: -
size: -